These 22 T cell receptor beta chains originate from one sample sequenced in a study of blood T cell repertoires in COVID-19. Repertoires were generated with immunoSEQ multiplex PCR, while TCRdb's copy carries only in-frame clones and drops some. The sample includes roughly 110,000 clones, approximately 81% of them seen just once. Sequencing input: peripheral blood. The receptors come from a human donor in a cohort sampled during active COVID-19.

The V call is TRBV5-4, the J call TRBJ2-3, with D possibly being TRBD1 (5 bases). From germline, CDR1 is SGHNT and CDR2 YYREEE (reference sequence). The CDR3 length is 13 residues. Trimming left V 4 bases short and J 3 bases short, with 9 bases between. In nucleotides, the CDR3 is TGTGCCAGCAGCCTCAGGGATACAGATACGCAGTATTTT. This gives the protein CASSLRDTDTQYF.

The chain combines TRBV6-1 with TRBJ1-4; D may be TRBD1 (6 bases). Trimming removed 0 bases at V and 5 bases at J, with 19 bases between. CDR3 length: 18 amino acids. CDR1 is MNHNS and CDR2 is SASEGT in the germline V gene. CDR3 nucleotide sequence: TGTGCCAGCAGTGAAGCGAGGGGGGGCTTGGGTGTCAATGAAAAACTGTTTTTT. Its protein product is CASSEARGGLGVNEKLFF.

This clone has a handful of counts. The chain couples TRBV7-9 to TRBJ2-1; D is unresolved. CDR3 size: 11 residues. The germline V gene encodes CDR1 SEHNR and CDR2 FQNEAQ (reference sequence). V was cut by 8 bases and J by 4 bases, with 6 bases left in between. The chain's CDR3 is CASPLYNEQFF. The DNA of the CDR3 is TGTGCCAGCCCTCTGTACAATGAGCAGTTCTTC.

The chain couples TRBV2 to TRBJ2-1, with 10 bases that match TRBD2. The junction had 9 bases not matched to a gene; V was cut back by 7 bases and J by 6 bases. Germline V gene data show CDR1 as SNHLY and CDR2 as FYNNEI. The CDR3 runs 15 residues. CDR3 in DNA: TGTGCCAGCAAGGAAACTAGCGGGGTTATCAATGAGCAGTTCTTC. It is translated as CASKETSGVINEQFF.

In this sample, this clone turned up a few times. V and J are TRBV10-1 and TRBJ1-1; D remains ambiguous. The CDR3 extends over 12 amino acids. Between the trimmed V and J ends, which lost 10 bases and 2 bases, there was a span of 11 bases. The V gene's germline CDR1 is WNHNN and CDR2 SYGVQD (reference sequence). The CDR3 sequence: CATIDTNTEAFF. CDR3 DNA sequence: TGCGCCACCATAGACACCAACACTGAAGCTTTCTTT.

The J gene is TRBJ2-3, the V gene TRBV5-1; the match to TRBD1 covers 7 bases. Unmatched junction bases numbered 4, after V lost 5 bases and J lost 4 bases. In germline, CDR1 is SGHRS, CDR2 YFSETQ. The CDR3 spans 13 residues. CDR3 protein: CASSDRAADTQYF. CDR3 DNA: TGCGCCAGCAGTGACAGGGCCGCAGATACGCAGTATTTT.

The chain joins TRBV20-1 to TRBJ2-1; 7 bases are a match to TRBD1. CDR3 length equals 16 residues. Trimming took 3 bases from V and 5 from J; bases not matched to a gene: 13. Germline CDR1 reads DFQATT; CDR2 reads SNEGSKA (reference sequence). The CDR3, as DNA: TGCAGTGCTAGTGGATGGGGGACAGCCCTGAACAATGAGCAGTTCTTC. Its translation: CSASGWGTALNNEQFF.

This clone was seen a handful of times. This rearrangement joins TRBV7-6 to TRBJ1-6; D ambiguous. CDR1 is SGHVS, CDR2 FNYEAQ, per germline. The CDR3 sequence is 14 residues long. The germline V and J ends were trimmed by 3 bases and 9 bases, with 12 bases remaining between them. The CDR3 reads CASSFREAPSPLHF. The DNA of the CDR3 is TGTGCCAGCAGCTTTCGAGAAGCCCCTTCACCCCTCCACTTT.

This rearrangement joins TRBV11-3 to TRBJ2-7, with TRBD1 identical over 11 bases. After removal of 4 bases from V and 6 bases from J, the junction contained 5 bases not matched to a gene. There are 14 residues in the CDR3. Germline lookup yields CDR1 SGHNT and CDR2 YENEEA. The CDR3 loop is CASSSGQGAAEQYF. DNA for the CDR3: TGTGCCAGCAGCTCAGGACAGGGGGCCGCCGAGCAGTACTTC.

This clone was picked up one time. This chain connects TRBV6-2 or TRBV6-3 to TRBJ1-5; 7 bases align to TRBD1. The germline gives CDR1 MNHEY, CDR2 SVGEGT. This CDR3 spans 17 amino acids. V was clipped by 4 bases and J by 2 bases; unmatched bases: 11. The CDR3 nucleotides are TGTGCCAGCAGTTCCAGGGGGACACAGGGCGGCAATCAGCCCCAGCATTTT. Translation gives CASSSRGTQGGNQPQHF.

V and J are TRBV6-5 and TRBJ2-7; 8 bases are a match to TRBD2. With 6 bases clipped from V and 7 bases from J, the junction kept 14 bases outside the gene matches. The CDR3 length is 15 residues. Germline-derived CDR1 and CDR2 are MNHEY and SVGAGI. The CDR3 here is CASSRRPGGGQEQYF. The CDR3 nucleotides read TGTGCCAGCAGCCGTAGACCGGGCGGGGGGCAAGAGCAGTACTTC.

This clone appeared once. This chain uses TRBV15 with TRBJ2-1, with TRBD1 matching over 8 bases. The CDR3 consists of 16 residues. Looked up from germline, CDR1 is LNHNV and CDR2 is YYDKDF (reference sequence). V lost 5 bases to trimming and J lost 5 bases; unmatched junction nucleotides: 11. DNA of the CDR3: TGTGCCACCAGCTTTTCGGACAGGGTTCCCCACAATGAGCAGTTCTTC. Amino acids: CATSFSDRVPHNEQFF.

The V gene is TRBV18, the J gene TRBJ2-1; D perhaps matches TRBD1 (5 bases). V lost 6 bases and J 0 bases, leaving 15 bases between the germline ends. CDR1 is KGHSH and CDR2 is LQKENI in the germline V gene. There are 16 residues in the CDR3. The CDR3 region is CASSPQGGSSYNEQFF. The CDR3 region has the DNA TGTGCCAGCTCGCCCCAGGGTGGAAGCTCCTACAATGAGCAGTTCTTC.

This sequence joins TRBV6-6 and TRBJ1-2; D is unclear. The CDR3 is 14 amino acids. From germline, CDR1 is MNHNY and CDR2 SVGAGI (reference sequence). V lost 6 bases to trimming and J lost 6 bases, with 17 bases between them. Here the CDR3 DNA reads TGTGCCAGCAGCAACTGGCGGAGCGGTCATGGCTACACCTTC. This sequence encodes CASSNWRSGHGYTF.

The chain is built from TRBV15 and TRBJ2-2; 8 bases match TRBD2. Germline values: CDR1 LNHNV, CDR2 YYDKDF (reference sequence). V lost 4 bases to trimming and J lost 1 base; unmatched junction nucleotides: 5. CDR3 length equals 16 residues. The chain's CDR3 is CATSNRLAQNTGELFF. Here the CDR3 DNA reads TGTGCCACCAGCAACCGACTAGCGCAGAACACCGGGGAGCTGTTTTTT.

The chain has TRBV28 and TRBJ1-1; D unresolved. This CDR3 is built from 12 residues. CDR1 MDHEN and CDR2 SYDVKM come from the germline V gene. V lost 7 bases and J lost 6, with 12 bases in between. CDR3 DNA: TGTGCCAGCATCGGCGGATACTCTGAAGCTTTCTTT. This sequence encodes CASIGGYSEAFF. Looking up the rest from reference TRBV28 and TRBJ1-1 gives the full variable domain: DVKVTQSSRYLVKRTGEKVFLECVQDMDHENMFWYRQDPGLGLRLIYFSYDVKMKEKGDIPEGYSVSREKKERFSLILESASTNQTSMYLCASIGGYSEAFFGQGTRLTVV.

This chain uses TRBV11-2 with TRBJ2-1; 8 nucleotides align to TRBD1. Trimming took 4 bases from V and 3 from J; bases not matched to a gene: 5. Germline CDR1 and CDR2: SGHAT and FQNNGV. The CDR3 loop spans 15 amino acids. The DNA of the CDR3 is TGTGCCAGCAGCTCCAGGACAGGGAGCTACAATGAGCAGTTCTTC. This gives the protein CASSSRTGSYNEQFF.

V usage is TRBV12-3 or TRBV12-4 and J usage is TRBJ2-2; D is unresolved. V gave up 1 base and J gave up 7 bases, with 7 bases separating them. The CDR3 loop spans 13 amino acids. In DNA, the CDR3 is TGTGCCAGCAGTTTAGGAGTCTACGGGGAGCTGTTTTTT. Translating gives CASSLGVYGELFF.

The CDR3 spells CASSPSSGGSSYNEQFF. The CDR3 region has the DNA TGTGCCAGCAGCCCCTCGAGCGGGGGGTCCTCCTACAATGAGCAGTTCTTC. The chain links TRBV7-3 to TRBJ2-1, with TRBD2 matching over 9 bases. Unmatched junction bases numbered 8, after V lost 5 bases and J lost 0 bases. The CDR3 has 17 amino acids. Germline values: CDR1 SGHTA, CDR2 FQGTGA.

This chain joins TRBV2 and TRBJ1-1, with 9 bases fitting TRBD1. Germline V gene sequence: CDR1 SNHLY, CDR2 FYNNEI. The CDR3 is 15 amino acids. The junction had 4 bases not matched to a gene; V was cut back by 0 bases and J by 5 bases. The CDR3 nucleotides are TGTGCCAGCAGTGAAGCTGGGACAGGGAAAACTGAAGCTTTCTTT. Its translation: CASSEAGTGKTEAFF.

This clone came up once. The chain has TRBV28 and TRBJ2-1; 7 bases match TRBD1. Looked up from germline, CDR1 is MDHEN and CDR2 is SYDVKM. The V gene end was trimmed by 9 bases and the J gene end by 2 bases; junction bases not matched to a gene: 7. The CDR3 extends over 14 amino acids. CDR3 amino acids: CASTPGTAYNEQFF. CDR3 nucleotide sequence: TGTGCCAGTACTCCCGGGACAGCCTACAATGAGCAGTTCTTC.

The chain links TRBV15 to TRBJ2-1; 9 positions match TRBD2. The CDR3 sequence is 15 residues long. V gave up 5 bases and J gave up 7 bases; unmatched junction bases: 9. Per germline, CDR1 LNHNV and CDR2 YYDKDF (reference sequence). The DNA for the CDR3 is TGTGCCACCAGCTTCATTCGCGGGGGGGGAAATGAGCAGTTCTTC. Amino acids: CATSFIRGGGNEQFF.